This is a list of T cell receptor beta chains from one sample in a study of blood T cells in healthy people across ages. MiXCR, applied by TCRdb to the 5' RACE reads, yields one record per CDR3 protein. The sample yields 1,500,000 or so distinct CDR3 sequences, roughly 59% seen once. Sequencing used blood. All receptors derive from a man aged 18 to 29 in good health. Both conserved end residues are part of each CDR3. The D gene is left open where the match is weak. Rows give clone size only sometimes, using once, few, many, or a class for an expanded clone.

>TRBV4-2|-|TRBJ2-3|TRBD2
CASSQDGRRASGSTDTQYF
TGTGCCAGCAGCCAAGATGGACGGAGGGCTAGCGGGAGCACAGATACGCAGTATTTT
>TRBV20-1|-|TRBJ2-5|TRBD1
CSARDQLSLGTEQETQYF
TGCAGTGCTAGAGATCAGTTGAGTCTGGGGACAGAACAAGAGACCCAGTACTTC
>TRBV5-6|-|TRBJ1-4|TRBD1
CASSSQGEEKLFF
TGTGCCAGCAGCTCACAGGGGGAAGAAAAACTGTTTTTT
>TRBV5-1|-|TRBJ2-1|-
CASSQPRDWAGQNSYNEQFF
TGCGCCAGCAGCCAGCCCCGGGACTGGGCTGGGCAGAACTCCTACAATGAGCAGTTCTTC
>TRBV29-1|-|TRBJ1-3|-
CSVGSGSGNTIYF
TGCAGCGTTGGATCAGGGTCTGGAAACACCATATATTTT
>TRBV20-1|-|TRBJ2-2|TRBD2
CSARDYNTGELFF
TGCAGTGCGAGGGACTATAACACCGGGGAGCTGTTTTTT
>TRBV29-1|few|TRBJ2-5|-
CSVVAVQETQYF
TGCAGCGTTGTAGCGGTGCAAGAGACCCAGTACTTC
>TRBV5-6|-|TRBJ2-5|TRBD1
CASSLGGQIETQYF
TGTGCCAGCAGCTTGGGGGGACAGATCGAGACCCAGTACTTC
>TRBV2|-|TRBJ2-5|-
CASRGPTLNEQYF
TGTGCCAGCAGGGGGCCAACCTTAAATGAGCAGTACTTC
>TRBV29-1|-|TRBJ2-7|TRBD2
CSVGSGSFYEQYF
TGCAGCGTTGGTAGCGGGAGTTTTTACGAGCAGTACTTC
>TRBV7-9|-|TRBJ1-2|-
CASSFSDSKRSGYTF
TGTGCCAGCAGCTTTTCTGACTCCAAACGATCTGGCTACACCTTC
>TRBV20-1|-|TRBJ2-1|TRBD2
CSAGTSGRAGVNEQFF
TGCAGTGCTGGGACTAGCGGGAGGGCCGGGGTCAATGAGCAGTTCTTC
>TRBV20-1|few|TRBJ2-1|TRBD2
CSAAKPTSGGALSYNEQFF
TGCAGTGCTGCCAAACCGACTAGCGGGGGGGCCTTGTCCTACAATGAGCAGTTCTTC
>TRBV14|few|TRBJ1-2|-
CASSQGQAYGYTF
TGTGCCAGCAGCCAAGGACAGGCTTATGGCTACACCTTC
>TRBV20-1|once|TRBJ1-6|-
CSASLGEYNSPLHF
TGCAGTGCTAGTCTAGGGGAGTACAATTCACCCCTCCACTTT
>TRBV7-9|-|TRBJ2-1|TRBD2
CASSLGLAPRESEQFF
TGTGCCAGCAGCTTAGGACTAGCTCCTCGGGAAAGTGAGCAGTTCTTC
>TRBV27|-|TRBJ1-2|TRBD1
CASILLPGQGPIYNYGYTF
TGTGCCAGCATTTTACTCCCGGGACAGGGTCCGATCTATAACTATGGCTACACCTTC
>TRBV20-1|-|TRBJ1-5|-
CSATTQGNVKQPQHF
TGCAGTGCAACTACTCAGGGTAATGTCAAACAGCCCCAGCATTTT
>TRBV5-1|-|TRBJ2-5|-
CASSSGRAQETQYF
TGCGCCAGCAGCTCGGGGCGGGCTCAAGAGACCCAGTACTTC
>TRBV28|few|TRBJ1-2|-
CASSLGFLGYTF
TGTGCCAGCAGTTTGGGATTCTTAGGCTACACCTTC
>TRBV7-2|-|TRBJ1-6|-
CASSLEVTRDNSPLHF
TGTGCCAGCAGCTTAGAAGTGACCAGGGATAATTCACCCCTCCACTTT
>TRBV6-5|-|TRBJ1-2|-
CAAGQGRGYTF
TGTGCCGCCGGGCAGGGCCGGGGCTACACCTTC
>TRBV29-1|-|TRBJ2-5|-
CSVEQPGDQETQYF
TGCAGCGTTGAACAACCCGGGGACCAGGAGACCCAGTACTTC
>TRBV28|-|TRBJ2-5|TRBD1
CASSFIYGTGDETQYF
TGTGCCAGCAGTTTTATATACGGGACAGGGGACGAGACCCAGTACTTC
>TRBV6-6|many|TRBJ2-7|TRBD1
CASSLQGAGEQYF
TGTGCCAGCAGCCTACAGGGGGCCGGCGAGCAGTACTTC
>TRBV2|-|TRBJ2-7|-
CASEGRGPYEQYF
TGTGCCAGCGAGGGCAGGGGCCCCTACGAGCAGTACTTC
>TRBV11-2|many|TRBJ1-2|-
CASSFGGTGGINYGYTF
TGTGCCAGCAGCTTCGGGGGCACGGGAGGGATTAACTATGGCTACACCTTC
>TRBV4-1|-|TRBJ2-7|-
CASSQDDPTELGSYEQYF
TGCGCCAGCAGCCAAGATGACCCCACTGAGCTAGGCTCCTACGAGCAGTACTTC
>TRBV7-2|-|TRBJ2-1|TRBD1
CASNVTGGANEQFF
TGTGCCAGCAACGTCACAGGGGGAGCCAATGAGCAGTTCTTC
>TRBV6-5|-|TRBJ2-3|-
CASSTGFRLDTQYF
TGTGCCAGCAGCACAGGGTTTAGGTTGGATACGCAGTATTTT
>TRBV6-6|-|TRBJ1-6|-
CASSYADRVNSPLHF
TGTGCCAGCAGTTACGCGGACAGAGTTAATTCACCCCTCCACTTT
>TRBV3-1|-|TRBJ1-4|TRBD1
CASSTPTGGLEKLFF
TGTGCTAGCAGCACGCCCACAGGGGGTTTGGAAAAACTGTTTTTT
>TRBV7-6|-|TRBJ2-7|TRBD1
CASSYTSVNRGSPEQYF
TGTGCCAGCAGCTACACCTCCGTGAACAGGGGGAGTCCCGAGCAGTACTTC
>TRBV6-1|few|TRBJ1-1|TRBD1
CASGQGSTEAFF
TGTGCCAGCGGACAGGGGAGCACTGAAGCTTTCTTT
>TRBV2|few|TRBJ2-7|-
CASVPRGTYEQYF
TGTGCCAGTGTTCCTAGGGGCACCTACGAGCAGTACTTC
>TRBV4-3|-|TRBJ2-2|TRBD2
CASSSRTSGTVTGELFF
TGCGCCAGCAGCTCGCGGACTAGCGGGACGGTAACCGGGGAGCTGTTTTTT
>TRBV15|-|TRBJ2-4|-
CATSSGRAKNIQYF
TGTGCCACCAGCAGTGGGAGAGCCAAAAACATTCAGTACTTC
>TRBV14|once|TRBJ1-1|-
CASSQSYMNTEAFF
TGTGCCAGCAGCCAATCGTACATGAACACTGAAGCTTTCTTT
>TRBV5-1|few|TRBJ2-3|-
CASSLASGAFTDTQYF
TGCGCCAGCAGCTTGGCGTCCGGGGCCTTCACAGATACGCAGTATTTT
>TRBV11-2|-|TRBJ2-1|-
CASSLDSTGNNEQFF
TGTGCCAGCAGCTTAGACTCCACAGGGAACAATGAGCAGTTCTTC
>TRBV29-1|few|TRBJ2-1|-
CSVEDRDLHYNEQFF
TGCAGCGTTGAAGACCGGGACTTGCACTACAATGAGCAGTTCTTC
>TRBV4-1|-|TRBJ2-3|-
CASSQDAHPRADTQYF
TGCGCCAGCAGCCAAGACGCCCACCCGCGTGCAGATACGCAGTATTTT
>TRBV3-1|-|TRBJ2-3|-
CASSHNGGSPPDTQYF
TGTGCCAGCAGCCACAACGGAGGGAGCCCCCCAGATACGCAGTATTTT
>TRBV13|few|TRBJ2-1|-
CASSPSGAMQFF
TGTGCCAGCAGCCCTTCTGGGGCAATGCAGTTCTTC
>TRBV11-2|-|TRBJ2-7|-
CASSSTTGPHYEQYF
TGTGCCAGCAGCAGTACAACCGGCCCACACTACGAGCAGTACTTC
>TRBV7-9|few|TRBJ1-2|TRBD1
CASSATGTAFNYGYTF
TGTGCCAGCAGCGCCACCGGGACAGCGTTCAACTATGGCTACACCTTC
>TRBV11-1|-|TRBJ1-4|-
CASSLRSWGEKLFF
TGTGCCAGCAGCTTGCGTAGTTGGGGCGAAAAACTGTTTTTT
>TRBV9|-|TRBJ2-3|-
CARSVGQDTQYF
TGTGCCAGAAGCGTAGGCCAGGATACGCAGTATTTT
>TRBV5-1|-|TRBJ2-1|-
CASSPSRETQFF
TGCGCCAGCAGCCCATCAAGGGAGACCCAGTTCTTC
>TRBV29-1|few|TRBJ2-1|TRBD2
CSAHSGSSYNEQFF
TGCAGCGCCCATAGCGGGAGCTCCTACAATGAGCAGTTCTTC
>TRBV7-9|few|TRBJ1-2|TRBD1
CASSRMTGFNYGYTF
TGTGCCAGCAGCCGCATGACAGGGTTCAACTATGGCTACACCTTC
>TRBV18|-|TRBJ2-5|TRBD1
CASSQGQGRWEQETQYF
TGTGCCAGCTCACAGGGACAGGGAAGGTGGGAACAAGAGACCCAGTACTTC
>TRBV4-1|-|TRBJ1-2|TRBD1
CASSLEVGTGQGYGYTF
TGCGCCAGCAGCCTAGAGGTCGGTACGGGACAGGGCTATGGCTACACCTTC
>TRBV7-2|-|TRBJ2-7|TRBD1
CASSSGTDRRPDEQYF
TGTGCCAGCAGCTCCGGGACAGACCGTAGGCCTGACGAGCAGTACTTC